This TCR beta chain was found in a study of blood T cells in healthy people across ages. Through a sample-barcoded 5' primer and a J-beta primer mix, a second PCR was run for about 6 to 12 cycles. A 12-random-nucleotide template-switch adaptor tagged each cDNA molecule. Every sample gave at least 2.5 million paired-end reads containing CDR3. TCRdb re-derived calls from the 5' RACE reads in MiXCR, one entry per CDR3 protein. The repertoire holds some 1.6 million distinct CDR3 sequences, almost 35% seen once, with around 11% in the top ten. Per-sample PBMC isolation yielded at least 7 million cells. Total RNA amounts of at least 5.5 micrograms were extracted per sample. This TCR derives from a young woman in good health. Sequencing used blood.

CDR3 loop: CASSEQGTGSNQPQHF. The DNA of the CDR3 is TGTGCCAGCAGTGAACAGGGAACGGGTAGCAATCAGCCCCAGCATTTT. The chain joins TRBV2 to TRBJ1-5; TRBD1 might be the D (5 bases). Germline V gives CDR1 SNHLY, CDR2 FYNNEI. V gave up 2 bases and J gave up 0 bases, with 11 bases separating them. This CDR3 is 16 amino acids long.